This TCR beta chain originates from a study of CD8 T cells in ankylosing spondylitis. This clonotype was counted only a few times. Germline V gene data show CDR1 as MNHEY and CDR2 as SVGAGI. V gave up 0 bases and J gave up 1 base; unmatched junction bases: 10. CDR3 size: 19 residues. Using its own MiXCR run on the 5' RACE reads, TCRdb lists one record per CDR3 protein. The data show hundreds of thousands of distinct CDR3 sequences, under 25% seen once. The receptor's source is a female donor with ankylosing spondylitis or in good health (not recorded which). The sample taken for sequencing was blood, either unsorted or a sorted T cell fraction (not recorded which). The rearrangement links TRBV6-5 to TRBJ2-1, with 9 bases matching TRBD2. CDR3 residues: CASSYSVLAGGLSYNEQFF. CDR3 coding DNA: TGTGCCAGCAGTTACTCGGTACTAGCGGGCGGCCTTTCCTACAATGAGCAGTTCTTC.